A single sample is the source of the 10 T cell receptor beta chains below, sequenced in a study of T-cell memory formation after mild COVID-19. MiXCR, applied by TCRdb to the 5' RACE reads, yields one record per CDR3 protein. The sample contains 400,000 to 450,000 distinct CDR3 sequences, roughly 18% of which appear only once. Material for sequencing was PBMCs or a T cell subset sorted from them (not recorded which). The origin of the receptors is a man aged 18 to 29 who had mild COVID-19 (a few samples of this study predate the infection). Cell type and time point are not known.

V gene TRBV10-3 combines with J gene TRBJ2-5; TRBD2 matches at 8 bases. The CDR3 is 18 amino acids. After removal of 0 bases from V and 0 bases from J, the junction contained 9 bases not matched to a gene. The germline V gene encodes CDR1 ENHRY and CDR2 SYGVKD. CDR3 coding DNA: TGTGCCATCAGTGAGTCGGCTAGCGGGTCGACGTACCAAGAGACCCAGTACTTC. This sequence encodes CAISESASGSTYQETQYF.

V usage is TRBV12-3 or TRBV12-4 and J usage is TRBJ1-2, with D possibly matching TRBD1 (6 bases). The CDR3 spans 14 residues. Between the trimmed V and J ends, which lost 2 bases and 7 bases, there was a span of 14 bases. The CDR3 is CASSLQGRSRGYTF. In nucleotides, the CDR3 is TGTGCCAGCAGTTTACAGGGGAGGTCTCGTGGCTACACCTTC.

In this sample, this clonotype turned up a few times. This chain connects TRBV7-2 to TRBJ1-6; D unresolved. Per germline, CDR1 SGHTA and CDR2 FQGNSA. Trimming stripped 1 base from V and 13 bases from J, with 17 bases between. CDR3 length equals 15 residues. CDR3 in amino acids: CASSLVAGRGSPLHF. The CDR3 nucleotides read TGTGCCAGCAGCTTAGTAGCGGGTCGTGGATCGCCCCTCCACTTT. Complete variable domain (other parts from reference TRBV7-2 and TRBJ1-6): GAGVSQSPSNKVTEKGKDVELRCDPISGHTALYWYRQSLGQGLEFLIYFQGNSAPDKSGLPSDRFSAERTGGSVSTLTIQRTQQEDSAVYLCASSLVAGRGSPLHFGNGTRLTVT.

This clonotype was counted between two and nine times. The CDR3 DNA sequence: TGCGCCAGCGCGAGGGGGGTTGGAAGAAGCGAAGAGACCCAGTACTTC. This sequence encodes CASARGVGRSEETQYF. The chain carries TRBV5-1 and TRBJ2-5; D may match TRBD1 or TRBD2 (6 bases each). The V end lost 7 bases, the J end lost 3 bases, and 22 bases lay between the germline ends. The CDR3 has 16 residues. Germline V gene data show CDR1 as SGHRS and CDR2 as YFSETQ.

V is TRBV15 and J is TRBJ1-1; D is unresolved. This CDR3 contains 13 residues. V shed 3 bases and J shed 7 bases, with 12 bases lying between them. Germline assignment: CDR1 LNHNV and CDR2 YYDKDF (reference sequence). CDR3 region: CATSREQVYEAFF. The CDR3 DNA is TGTGCCACCAGCAGGGAGCAGGTTTATGAAGCTTTCTTT.

The chain has TRBV6-6 and TRBJ1-1; the D is unclear. CDR1 and CDR2 from the germline V gene are MNHNY and SVGAGI (reference sequence). Trimming removed 2 bases at V and 2 bases at J, with 9 bases between. The CDR3 runs 14 residues. CDR3 sequence: CASSYGSTNTEAFF. The CDR3 region has the DNA TGTGCCAGCAGTTACGGCAGCACAAACACTGAAGCTTTCTTT.

This clonotype was observed a handful of times. The chain is built from TRBV6-2 or TRBV6-3 and TRBJ1-2; TRBD1 agrees at 7 bases. The CDR3 extends over 14 amino acids. The V gene's germline CDR1 is MNHEY and CDR2 SVGEGT. Losses at the gene ends were 6 bases for V and 5 bases for J; bases not matched to a gene: 9. CDR3 DNA: TGTGCCAGCAGCCCGGGACAGTTATGGTATGGCTACACCTTC. Translation gives CASSPGQLWYGYTF.

This clonotype has just a few counts. The chain employs TRBV24-1 and TRBJ2-1; D is tentatively TRBD1 or TRBD2 (5 bases each). V lost 5 bases and J lost 8, with 24 bases in between. The CDR3 totals 17 residues. The germline V gene has CDR1 KGHDR and CDR2 SFDVKD. The CDR3 nucleotides are TGTGCCACCAGTGCCCGTCTCCGGGACCCCGAAGGGGATGAGCAGTTCTTC. It codes for CATSARLRDPEGDEQFF.

The genes are TRBV12-3 or TRBV12-4 and TRBJ1-1; D may be TRBD1 (5 bases). Trimming pared 3 bases from V and 1 base from J, leaving 18 bases between. This CDR3 comprises 17 residues. The CDR3 DNA reads as TGTGCCAGCAGTTTTGGAGGGTGGGGCCAAAGGAACACTGAAGCTTTCTTT. Protein sequence: CASSFGGWGQRNTEAFF.

The sample holds a few counts of this clonotype. CDR3 loop: CASAVTSVGETQYF. The CDR3 nucleotides read TGTGCGAGTGCGGTTACTAGCGTAGGGGAGACCCAGTACTTC. The J gene is TRBJ2-5, the V gene TRBV7-2; 7 nucleotides match TRBD2. The germline V gene has CDR1 SGHTA and CDR2 FQGNSA. The CDR3 loop spans 14 amino acids.